This entry is about one T cell receptor beta chain. Its antigen is undetermined. These data come from a study of T cell responses to AZD1222 COVID-19 vaccine. Study outcomes and limitations: Repertoires in all cases were sampled only once the peak T cell response had passed. Spike-specific TCR depth and breadth grew after two AZD1222 doses.

The assay was immunoSEQ multiplex PCR, and TCRdb's table has in-frame clones only and misses some. The sample contains about 130,000 clones, about 91% of which appear only once. With 4 bases clipped from V and 4 bases from J, the junction kept 5 bases outside the gene matches. The CDR3 is 14 residues long. Germline CDR1 reads WSHSY; CDR2 reads SAAADI. This specimen was peripheral blood, taken on day 0 of AZD1222 vaccination. The receptor's source is an adult in good health. The chain carries TRBV10-2 and TRBJ1-2; TRBD1 agrees at 8 bases. CDR3 DNA sequence: TGCGCCAGCAGTGCACGACAGGGGATCTATGGCTACACCTTC. Translation: CASSARQGIYGYTF.